These T cell receptor beta chains were read from a single sample in a study of response to subunit inactivated influenza vaccine. MiXCR, applied by TCRdb to the RT-PCR reads, yields one record per CDR3 protein. In the table there are fewer than 750,000 distinct CDR3 sequences, less than 15% of which are singletons. The sample in question was PBMCs from blood, obtained 12 days after vaccination. The receptors derive from a middle-aged man who received an inactivated influenza vaccine. CDR3s include the opening cysteine and the closing phenylalanine or tryptophan. The D gene is left open where the match is weak. Size is omitted from some rows. Given values are once, few, many or a class for expanded clones.

len | abundance | j_gene | v_gene | d_gene | CDR3aa | CDR3nt
15 | many | TRBJ2-3 | TRBV14 | TRBD2 | CASSPGLPSTDTQYF | TGTGCCAGCAGCCCGGGACTACCAAGCACAGATACGCAGTATTTT
15 | - | TRBJ2-1 | TRBV10-3 | - | CAISESGLGGNEQFF | TGTGCCATCAGTGAGTCTGGCCTAGGGGGGAATGAGCAGTTCTTC
18 | few | TRBJ2-3 | TRBV7-8 | TRBD1 | CASSFIYRDRGITDTQYF | TGTGCCAGCAGCTTTATATACCGGGACAGGGGGATCACAGATACGCAGTATTTT
14 | - | TRBJ2-1 | TRBV5-1 | TRBD1 | CASSWGQDRGEQFF | TGCGCCAGCAGCTGGGGACAGGACAGAGGGGAGCAGTTCTTC
13 | - | TRBJ1-4 | TRBV20-1 | - | CSARDVFNEKLFF | TGCAGTGCTCGGGACGTGTTCAATGAAAAACTGTTTTTT
16 | - | TRBJ2-7 | TRBV6-2/TRBV6-3 | TRBD2 | CASSYSSSGSSYEQYF | TGTGCCAGCAGTTACTCTTCCAGCGGGAGCTCCTACGAGCAGTACTTC
14 | - | TRBJ2-1 | TRBV7-9 | TRBD2 | CASSQAGAPHEQFF | TGTGCCAGCAGCCAGGCGGGAGCCCCGCATGAGCAGTTCTTC
15 | - | TRBJ1-1 | TRBV7-8 | TRBD1 | CASSFGQGLNTEAFF | TGTGCCAGCAGCTTCGGACAGGGATTGAACACTGAAGCTTTCTTT
15 | few | TRBJ1-4 | TRBV5-5 | - | CASSLEGLANEKLFF | TGTGCCAGCAGCTTGGAGGGGCTGGCTAATGAAAAACTGTTTTTT
15 | few | TRBJ1-5 | TRBV6-1 | - | CASTPSGFGNQPQHF | TGTGCCAGCACCCCCTCGGGGTTCGGAAATCAGCCCCAGCATTTT
13 | many | TRBJ2-5 | TRBV27 | - | CASSRQFQETQYF | TGTGCCAGCAGTCGACAGTTCCAAGAGACCCAGTACTTC
16 | - | TRBJ1-4 | TRBV7-9 | - | CASSSQGTPEDEKLFF | TGTGCCAGCAGCTCCCAAGGGACGCCGGAAGATGAAAAACTGTTTTTT
13 | few | TRBJ2-5 | TRBV29-1 | TRBD2 | CSALGGVRETQYF | TGCAGCGCGTTGGGGGGGGTCAGGGAGACCCAGTACTTC
13 | few | TRBJ1-2 | TRBV18 | - | CASSPDSRYGYTF | TGTGCCAGCTCACCGGACAGCCGCTATGGCTACACCTTC
19 | - | TRBJ2-1 | TRBV5-1 | TRBD2 | CASSYPKGLAGTAYNEQFF | TGCGCCAGCAGCTACCCAAAGGGACTAGCGGGGACTGCATACAATGAGCAGTTCTTC
16 | few | TRBJ2-3 | TRBV6-1 | TRBD1 | CASVTGDRYYTDTQYF | TGTGCCAGCGTGACAGGGGACAGATACTACACAGATACGCAGTATTTT
14 | few | TRBJ2-7 | TRBV27 | TRBD2 | CASSSGTSGIEQYF | TGTGCCAGCAGTTCCGGGACTAGCGGGATCGAGCAGTACTTC
15 | few | TRBJ1-1 | TRBV12-3/TRBV12-4 | - | CASRGGNGPNTEAFF | TGTGCCAGCAGGGGTGGTAACGGGCCGAACACTGAAGCTTTCTTT
14 | few | TRBJ2-4 | TRBV7-9 | - | CASSPGPQGNIQYF | TGTGCCAGCAGTCCCGGACCTCAGGGGAACATTCAGTACTTC
14 | - | TRBJ2-3 | TRBV7-2 | TRBD1 | CASSTWTGTDTQYF | TGTGCCAGCAGCACCTGGACAGGGACAGATACGCAGTATTTT
15 | many | TRBJ2-1 | TRBV12-3/TRBV12-4 | TRBD2 | CASRPLAGPYNEQFF | TGTGCCAGCAGACCCCTAGCGGGGCCCTACAATGAGCAGTTCTTC
16 | - | TRBJ2-7 | TRBV4-3 | TRBD1 | CASSQDRGTVNYEQYF | TGCGCCAGCAGCCAAGATAGGGGGACAGTTAACTACGAGCAGTACTTC
16 | - | TRBJ2-7 | TRBV6-5 | - | CASSYVDLGDFYEQYF | TGTGCCAGCAGTTACGTGGATCTCGGGGACTTCTACGAGCAGTACTTC
14 | many | TRBJ1-2 | TRBV7-9 | - | CASSPKGSNYGYTF | TGTGCCAGCAGCCCGAAGGGAAGCAACTATGGCTACACCTTC
16 | few | TRBJ2-3 | TRBV12-3/TRBV12-4 | TRBD2 | CASSQRTSGRRNTQYF | TGTGCCAGCAGCCAAAGGACTAGCGGGAGGCGGAATACGCAGTATTTT
15 | - | TRBJ2-7 | TRBV7-2 | - | CASSLDSVRIYEQYF | TGTGCCAGCAGCTTAGATAGTGTCAGAATCTACGAGCAGTACTTC
14 | many | TRBJ2-7 | TRBV4-2 | - | CASSPRQATYEQYF | TGTGCCAGCAGCCCACGACAGGCCACCTACGAGCAGTACTTC
14 | few | TRBJ2-5 | TRBV5-1 | - | CASSVGGLTETQYF | TGCGCCAGCAGTGTCGGAGGGCTGACAGAGACCCAGTACTTC
12 | - | TRBJ2-7 | TRBV5-1 | - | CASSSTGWEQYF | TGCGCCAGCAGCTCGACGGGGTGGGAGCAGTACTTC
15 | - | TRBJ1-4 | TRBV5-5 | - | CASSFPSGTNEKLFF | TGTGCCAGCAGCTTCCCCTCAGGGACTAATGAAAAACTGTTTTTT
15 | many | TRBJ2-6 | TRBV7-9 | - | CASSLGGAGANVLTF | TGTGCCAGCAGCTTAGGAGGGGCTGGGGCCAACGTCCTGACTTTC
15 | few | TRBJ2-3 | TRBV29-1 | TRBD2 | CSVVSSGGSTDTQYF | TGCAGCGTTGTATCTAGCGGGGGGAGCACAGATACGCAGTATTTT
15 | once | TRBJ2-6 | TRBV7-9 | TRBD1 | CASSRGQGTANVLTF | TGTGCCAGCAGCCGAGGACAGGGGACGGCCAACGTCCTGACTTTC
13 | - | TRBJ2-1 | TRBV5-1 | - | CASSLENGGKQFF | TGCGCCAGCAGCTTGGAGAATGGTGGGAAGCAGTTCTTC
18 | - | TRBJ1-5 | TRBV28 | - | CASSLRTRRTRAGQPQPF | TGTGCCAGCAGTTTACGAACGAGGAGGACCCGAGCTGGTCAGCCCCAGCCTTTT
14 | few | TRBJ2-2 | TRBV19 | - | CASDTGRRPGELFF | TGTGCCAGTGACACCGGACGCCGCCCCGGGGAGCTGTTTTTT
14 | - | TRBJ1-1 | TRBV10-3 | TRBD1 | CAIRERQGPTEAFF | TGTGCCATCAGAGAGAGACAGGGGCCCACTGAAGCTTTCTTT
12 | - | TRBJ1-1 | TRBV10-3 | - | CAIKGGGTEAFF | TGTGCCATCAAGGGGGGAGGCACTGAAGCTTTCTTT
15 | - | TRBJ2-7 | TRBV2 | TRBD2 | CASRPSGSGLYEQYF | TGTGCCAGCAGACCCAGTGGTAGCGGGCTTTACGAGCAGTACTTC
16 | - | TRBJ2-2 | TRBV5-1 | TRBD1 | CASSLTGGFDPGELFF | TGCGCCAGCAGCTTGACAGGGGGCTTCGACCCCGGGGAGCTGTTTTTT